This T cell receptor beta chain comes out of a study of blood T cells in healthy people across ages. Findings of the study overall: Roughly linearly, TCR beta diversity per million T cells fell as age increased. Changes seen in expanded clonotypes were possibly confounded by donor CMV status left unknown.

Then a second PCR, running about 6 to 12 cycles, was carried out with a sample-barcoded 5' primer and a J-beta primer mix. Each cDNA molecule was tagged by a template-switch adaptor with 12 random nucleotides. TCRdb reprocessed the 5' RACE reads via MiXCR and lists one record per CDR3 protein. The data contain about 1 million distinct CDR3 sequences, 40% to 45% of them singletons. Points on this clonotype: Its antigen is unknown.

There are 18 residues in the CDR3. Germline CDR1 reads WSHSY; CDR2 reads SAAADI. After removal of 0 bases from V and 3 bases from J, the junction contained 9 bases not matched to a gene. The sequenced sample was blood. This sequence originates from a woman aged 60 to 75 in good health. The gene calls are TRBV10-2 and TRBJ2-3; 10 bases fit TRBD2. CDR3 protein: CASSESTSGTLKTDTQYF. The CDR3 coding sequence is TGCGCCAGCAGTGAGTCTACTAGCGGGACATTGAAGACAGATACGCAGTATTTT.